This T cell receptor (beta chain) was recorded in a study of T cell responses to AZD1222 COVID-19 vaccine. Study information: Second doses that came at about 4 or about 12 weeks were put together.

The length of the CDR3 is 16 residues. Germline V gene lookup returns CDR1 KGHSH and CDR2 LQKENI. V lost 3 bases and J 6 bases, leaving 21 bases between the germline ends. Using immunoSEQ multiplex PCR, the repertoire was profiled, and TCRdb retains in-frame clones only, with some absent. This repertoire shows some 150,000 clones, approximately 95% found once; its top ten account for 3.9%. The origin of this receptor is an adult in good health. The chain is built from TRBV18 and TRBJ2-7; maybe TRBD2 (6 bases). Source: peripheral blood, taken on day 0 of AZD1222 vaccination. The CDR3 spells CASSPGFRDWKGEQYF. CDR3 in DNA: TGTGCCAGCTCACCCGGATTTCGGGACTGGAAGGGCGAGCAGTACTTC.